The 25 T cell receptor beta chains below were found in one sample sequenced in a study of blood T cell repertoires in COVID-19. Method: immunoSEQ multiplex PCR; TCRdb's copy keeps in-frame clones and lacks some. The data show about 88,000 clones, about 88% seen once. The source material was peripheral blood. Receptor source: a woman older than 75 with acute or convalescent COVID-19.

This clone appeared once. The rearrangement uses TRBV25-1 and TRBJ1-6; 8 bases fit TRBD1. Germline CDR1 is MGHDK and CDR2 is SYGVNS. The trim removed 5 bases at V and 9 bases at J, leaving 6 bases unmatched. The CDR3 runs 14 residues. CDR3 sequence reads: CASSWTGIGSPLHF. In DNA, the CDR3 is TGTGCCAGCAGTTGGACAGGGATTGGTTCACCCCTCCACTTT.

This CDR3 reads CASSRPFATNEKLFF. The DNA of the CDR3 is TGTGCCAGCAGCCGTCCCTTTGCAACTAATGAAAAACTGTTTTTT. The chain uses TRBV7-9 and TRBJ1-4; unclear D gene. Per germline, CDR1 SEHNR and CDR2 FQNEAQ (reference sequence). V shed 5 bases and J shed 0 bases, with 10 bases lying between them. The CDR3 is 15 residues long. The variable domain in full, with the rest retrieved from reference TRBV7-9 and TRBJ1-4, is DTGVSQNPRHKITKRGQNVTFRCDPISEHNRLYWYRQTLGQGPEFLTYFQNEAQLEKSRLLSDRFSAERPKGSFSTLEIQRTEQGDSAMYLCASSRPFATNEKLFFGSGTQLSVL.

Many counts were recorded for this clone. This chain connects TRBV9 to TRBJ1-1; 7 bases map to TRBD1. CDR1 is SGDLS and CDR2 is YYNGEE in the germline V gene. The CDR3 has 14 amino acids. The trim removed 4 bases at V and 4 bases at J, leaving 7 bases unmatched. CDR3 coding DNA: TGTGCCAGCAGCCGAAGGGGGCAGAGCACTGAAGCTTTCTTT. Its translation is CASSRRGQSTEAFF.

This clone was observed a single time. This sequence joins TRBV5-4 and TRBJ1-2; D is ambiguous. The V gene lost 0 bases and the J gene lost 7 bases, with 13 bases spanning the gap. The V gene's germline CDR1 is SGHNT and CDR2 YYREEE (reference sequence). The length of the CDR3 is 14 residues. The CDR3 DNA is TGTGCCAGCAGCTTGGGTGGAGGGAATAGTGGCTACACCTTC. Translating gives CASSLGGGNSGYTF.

This sequence joins TRBV18 and TRBJ2-4; the D is unclear. Germline loops: CDR1 KGHSH, CDR2 LQKENI. There are 14 residues in the CDR3. V lost 3 bases and J lost 2, with 8 bases in between. CDR3 sequence: CASSPQQPKNIQYF. The CDR3 bases are TGTGCCAGCTCACCCCAACAGCCCAAAAACATTCAGTACTTC.

The V and J genes are TRBV29-1 and TRBJ2-1; 9 nucleotides match TRBD1. Germline CDR1 is SQVTM and CDR2 is ANQGSEA. This CDR3 spans 16 amino acids. Trimming took 4 bases from V and 2 from J; bases not matched to a gene: 9. Written as DNA, the CDR3 is TGCAGCGTTGTAAAAGGGACAGGGAACACCTACAATGAGCAGTTCTTC. This sequence encodes CSVVKGTGNTYNEQFF.

A few counts support this clone. This chain uses TRBV5-1 with TRBJ1-2; tentative D call: TRBD1 (5 bases). This CDR3 contains 14 residues. Trimming pared 0 bases from V and 4 bases from J, leaving 10 bases between. Per the germline V gene, CDR1 is SGHRS and CDR2 is YFSETQ. The CDR3 DNA is TGCGCCAGCAGCTTGGAGGGGTCTGGCTATGGCTACACCTTC. Its translation is CASSLEGSGYGYTF.

This clone occurred once. CDR3 DNA sequence: TGTGCCAGCAGGGGAGACTTCGGACAGGGGGCAAATCGAGAGACCCAGTACTTC. Residues: CASRGDFGQGANRETQYF. The chain couples TRBV25-1 to TRBJ2-5, with 11 bases lining up with TRBD1. The CDR3 runs 18 residues. J was trimmed by 4 bases and V by 6 bases; bases with no gene match: 16. From germline, CDR1 is MGHDK and CDR2 SYGVNS.

This rearrangement joins TRBV6-5 to TRBJ1-3, with TRBD1 identical over 8 bases. The V and J ends lost 1 base and 2 bases, in that order; junction bases with no gene match: 1. This CDR3 has 15 residues. CDR1 MNHEY and CDR2 SVGAGI come from the germline V gene. The CDR3 coding sequence is TGTGCCAGCAGTTACTTACAGGGGGCTGGAAACACCATATATTTT. Amino acid sequence: CASSYLQGAGNTIYF.

The rearrangement uses TRBV20-1 and TRBJ2-3; D might be TRBD2 (6 bases). In germline, CDR1 is DFQATT, CDR2 SNEGSKA (reference sequence). CDR3 size: 15 residues. V lost 3 bases and J 4 bases, leaving 17 bases between the germline ends. The CDR3 region is CSASEFGGWADTQYF. CDR3 bases: TGCAGTGCTAGTGAATTCGGGGGATGGGCAGATACGCAGTATTTT.

The chain links TRBV10-3 to TRBJ2-3; D may be TRBD2 (5 bases). V was trimmed by 2 bases and J by 0 bases, leaving 9 bases between them. CDR1 is ENHRY, CDR2 SYGVKD, per germline. CDR3 length: 15 amino acids. The CDR3 nucleotides read TGTGCCATCAGTGAGCCTTGGACTAGCACAGATACGCAGTATTTT. This encodes CAISEPWTSTDTQYF.

J is TRBJ1-1 and V is TRBV30; D unresolved. Germline-derived CDR1 and CDR2 are GTSNPN and SVGIG (reference sequence). Trimming cost V 8 bases and J 0 bases, with 13 bases left between them. The CDR3 is 13 residues long. The DNA of the CDR3 is TGTGCCGGGATGACAACGATGAACACTGAAGCTTTCTTT. Translating gives CAGMTTMNTEAFF.

The chain has TRBV9 and TRBJ2-2; D is perhaps TRBD2 (6 bases). Germline V gives CDR1 SGDLS, CDR2 YYNGEE. The CDR3 has 14 residues. V lost 2 bases to trimming and J lost 4 bases, with 9 bases between them. The CDR3 loop reads CASSVGAGTGELFF. DNA of the CDR3: TGTGCCAGCAGCGTCGGAGCGGGCACCGGGGAGCTGTTTTTT.

The CDR3 nucleotides are TGTGCCAGCAGGACAGACAATTCTAACTATGGCTACACCTTC. The encoded protein is CASRTDNSNYGYTF. This chain connects TRBV2 to TRBJ1-2; perhaps TRBD1 as D (5 bases). From germline, CDR1 is SNHLY and CDR2 FYNNEI. The germline V and J ends were trimmed by 6 bases and 0 bases, with 11 bases remaining between them. This CDR3 has 14 amino acids. The full variable domain, with the rest looked up from reference TRBV2 and TRBJ1-2, is EPEVTQTPSHQVTQMGQEVILRCVPISNHLYFYWYRQILGQKVEFLVSFYNNEISEKSEIFDDQFSVERPDGSNFTLKIRSTKLEDSAMYFCASRTDNSNYGYTFGSGTRLTVV.

This clone showed up just a few times. V gene TRBV5-3 combines with J gene TRBJ2-2; TRBD2 might be the D (5 bases). TRBV5-3 is annotated as an ORF whose role is uncertain. The CDR3 runs 16 residues. Trimming removed 1 base from V and 1 base from J, with 11 bases in between. The DNA of the CDR3 is TGTGCCAGAAGCTTGCGGGGATTTGGGAACACCGGGGAGCTGTTTTTT. It codes for CARSLRGFGNTGELFF.

The chain has TRBV3-1 (or the pseudogene TRBV3-2) and TRBJ2-2, with 7 positions matching TRBD2. Germline CDR1 is LGHDT and CDR2 is YNNKEL (reference sequence). This CDR3 is built from 13 residues. The junction had 0 bases not matched to a gene; V was cut back by 2 bases and J by 6 bases. The CDR3 spells CASSQSGAGELFF. The CDR3 DNA follows: TGTGCCAGCAGCCAAAGCGGGGCCGGGGAGCTGTTTTTT.

This clone was recorded a few times. DNA of the CDR3: TGCAGCGTATGGCAGGGTGAGGAGACCCAGTACTTC. Translating gives CSVWQGEETQYF. The V gene is TRBV29-1, the J gene TRBJ2-5; the D gene is possibly TRBD1 (5 bases). This CDR3 spans 12 amino acids. Trimming removed 6 bases at V and 5 bases at J, with 13 bases between. Germline CDR1 and CDR2: SQVTM and ANQGSEA.

The chain is built from TRBV5-1 and TRBJ2-1; D might be TRBD1 (5 bases). There are 17 residues in the CDR3. V was trimmed by 0 bases and J by 0 bases, leaving 13 bases between them. CDR1 and CDR2 from the germline V gene are SGHRS and YFSETQ. The CDR3 protein is CASSLGPRASSYNEQFF. The DNA of the CDR3 is TGCGCCAGCAGCTTGGGACCCAGGGCTAGCTCCTACAATGAGCAGTTCTTC.

The genes are TRBV7-8 and TRBJ1-1; a weak D match, TRBD1 (5 bases). The germline V and J ends were trimmed by 5 bases and 5 bases, with 15 bases remaining between them. Per germline, CDR1 SGHVS and CDR2 FQNEAQ. The CDR3 has 14 amino acids. As DNA, the CDR3 is TGTGCCAGCAGCAACCCAGGGAGGAGAACTGAAGCTTTCTTT. Protein sequence: CASSNPGRRTEAFF. Full variable domain (missing parts from reference TRBV7-8 and TRBJ1-1): GAGVSQSPRYKVAKRGQDVALRCDPISGHVSLFWYQQALGQGPEFLTYFQNEAQLDKSGLPSDRFFAERPEGSVSTLKIQRTQQEDSAVYLCASSNPGRRTEAFFGQGTRLTVV.

The CDR3 sequence: CASSQTDREAGELFF. CDR3 nucleotide sequence: TGCGCCAGCAGCCAAACGGACAGGGAGGCCGGGGAGCTGTTTTTT. The chain couples TRBV4-3 to TRBJ2-2, with 8 nucleotides matching TRBD1. Germline V gene sequence: CDR1 LGHNA, CDR2 YSLEER. Trimming removed 2 bases from V and 6 bases from J; junction bases left unmatched: 5. This CDR3 has 15 amino acids.

V and J are TRBV19 and TRBJ1-3; TRBD1 agrees at 8 bases. The germline CDR1 and CDR2 sequences are LNHDA and SQIVND (reference sequence). The CDR3 consists of 13 residues. The V and J ends lost 8 bases and 7 bases, in that order; junction bases with no gene match: 7. The CDR3 loop is CASLDRAPNTIYF. CDR3 in DNA: TGTGCCAGTCTGGACAGGGCCCCGAACACCATATATTTT.

The V and J genes are TRBV14 and TRBJ2-7, with 9 bases matching TRBD2. Germline CDR1 reads SGHDN; CDR2 reads FVKESK. The CDR3 covers 21 residues. Germline trimming cut 4 bases from V and 0 bases from J; bases unmatched to any gene: 22. CDR3: CASSRFRLAGQPLGTSYEQYF. For the CDR3, the DNA is TGTGCCAGCAGCCGATTCCGCCTAGCGGGGCAACCTCTCGGGACCTCCTACGAGCAGTACTTC.

The gene calls are TRBV6-2 or TRBV6-3 and TRBJ1-5; D gene ambiguous. The germline V gene has CDR1 MNHEY and CDR2 SVGEGT. V shed 3 bases and J shed 4 bases, with 19 bases lying between them. The CDR3 is 17 amino acids. The CDR3 DNA follows: TGTGCCAGCAGTTATAGTTTGGAGTCTCCTGGTAATCAGCCCCAGCATTTT. It codes for CASSYSLESPGNQPQHF.

CDR3 nucleotide sequence: TGTGCCAGCAGTTTCGACAGGGGGGTAGGAGATGGCTACACCTTC. It yields the protein CASSFDRGVGDGYTF. The rearrangement uses TRBV27 and TRBJ1-2; TRBD1 aligns across 9 bases. V dropped 3 bases and J dropped 6; count of bases not matched to a gene: 8. Germline CDR1 MNHEY, CDR2 SMNVEV (reference sequence). The CDR3 loop spans 15 amino acids.

A single count supports this clone. V and J are TRBV18 and TRBJ1-1; weak D call: TRBD1 (5 bases). CDR1 and CDR2 from the germline V gene are KGHSH and LQKENI. The V gene lost 0 bases and the J gene lost 4 bases, with 12 bases spanning the gap. CDR3 size: 15 residues. CDR3 sequence (DNA): TGTGCCAGCTCACCACCTGGGGGGGATGGCACTGAAGCTTTCTTT. Translated, it gives CASSPPGGDGTEAFF.